This T cell receptor (beta chain) was retrieved from a study of CD8 T cells in Susac syndrome. The CDR3 loop spans 11 amino acids. Germline loops: CDR1 SQVTM, CDR2 ANQGSEA. Trimming removed 6 bases from V and 5 bases from J, with 11 bases in between. Roughly 0.5 to 1 ug RNA was reverse transcribed with random hexamers. TCRdb independently ran MiXCR on the immunoSEQ multiplex PCR reads; one entry per CDR3 protein. The data hold a few hundred thousand distinct CDR3 sequences, with 95% observed a single time. From blood CD8+ and CD4+ T cells, the TCR beta chain was sequenced. The chain combines TRBV29-1 with TRBJ2-7; D may be TRBD2 (5 bases). This sequence originates from a human donor with multiple sclerosis. Sequencing was done on a sample of CD4+ T cells from PBMCs. The CDR3 DNA is TGCAGCGTCAGTCGGGGTCACGAGCAGTACTTC. Translating gives CSVSRGHEQYF.